A selection of T cell receptor beta chains follows, all from one sample in a study of beta chain features in type 1 diabetes. The repertoire was sequenced with immunoSEQ multiplex PCR; TCRdb's copy has only in-frame clones and lacks some. This sample yields 300,000 to 350,000 clones, of which around 8.5% are seen a single time; approximately 1% belongs to the top ten. The specimen was central memory CD4+ T cells from blood. The receptor set was obtained from a man aged 30-40 years with type 1 diabetes. Both conserved end residues are part of each CDR3. The order of the fields is V gene, clone size, D gene, J gene, CDR3 DNA, CDR3 protein. The D gene is left open where the match is weak. Clone size is shown for a subset of rows, as once, few, many or a class of expanded clone.

V gene: TRBV6-4
clone size: .
D gene: .
J gene: TRBJ2-1
CDR3 DNA: TGTGCCAGCAACCAAACGGGGGAAGTACGGTACAATGAGCAGTTCTTC
CDR3 protein: CASNQTGEVRYNEQFF

V gene: TRBV2
clone size: .
D gene: .
J gene: TRBJ1-2
CDR3 DNA: TGTGCCAGCAGTGAATTGGGGAGAGGGGGTAATTACTATGGCTACACCTTC
CDR3 protein: CASSELGRGGNYYGYTF

V gene: TRBV5-1
clone size: .
D gene: .
J gene: TRBJ2-7
CDR3 DNA: TGCGCCAGCAGCCCACGTCCAGGACAGCCCAGAAGCTCCTACGAGCAGTACTTC
CDR3 protein: CASSPRPGQPRSSYEQYF

V gene: TRBV18
clone size: .
D gene: .
J gene: TRBJ2-2
CDR3 DNA: TGTGCCAGCTCACCACCGGAGGGGGTGAACACCGGGGAGCTGTTTTTT
CDR3 protein: CASSPPEGVNTGELFF

V gene: TRBV6-5
clone size: .
D gene: TRBD1
J gene: TRBJ1-2
CDR3 DNA: TGTGCCAGCAGTACCGGACAGGGGCTTGGCTACACCTTC
CDR3 protein: CASSTGQGLGYTF

V gene: TRBV11-2
clone size: .
D gene: TRBD1
J gene: TRBJ2-1
CDR3 DNA: TGTGCCAGCAGCTTAGTCGAAGGGACAGGGTACAGGGGTGAGCAGTTCTTC
CDR3 protein: CASSLVEGTGYRGEQFF

V gene: TRBV4-1
clone size: few
D gene: .
J gene: TRBJ2-5
CDR3 DNA: TGCGCCAGCAGCCAAGATATGACTATCAAGAGTACCCAGTACTTC
CDR3 protein: CASSQDMTIKSTQYF

V gene: TRBV5-1
clone size: few
D gene: .
J gene: TRBJ2-7
CDR3 DNA: TGCGCCAGCGGCTTCCAGAACGAGCAGTACTTC
CDR3 protein: CASGFQNEQYF

V gene: TRBV7-2
clone size: many
D gene: TRBD2
J gene: TRBJ2-3
CDR3 DNA: TGTGCCAGCAGCTTAGCGCCTAGCGGGGGGATACAGTATTTT
CDR3 protein: CASSLAPSGGIQYF

V gene: TRBV14
clone size: few
D gene: TRBD1
J gene: TRBJ2-1
CDR3 DNA: TGTGCCAGCAGCCAAGTCTGGACAGGCTCCTACAATGAGCAGTTCTTC
CDR3 protein: CASSQVWTGSYNEQFF

V gene: TRBV27
clone size: few
D gene: TRBD1
J gene: TRBJ1-6
CDR3 DNA: TGTGCCAGCAGTGCCAAACAGGGGGCAACCTATAATTCACCCCTCCACTTT
CDR3 protein: CASSAKQGATYNSPLHF

V gene: TRBV30
clone size: few
D gene: .
J gene: TRBJ1-3
CDR3 DNA: TGTGCCTGGAGTGGGGACGGACCTGGAAACACCATATATTTT
CDR3 protein: CAWSGDGPGNTIYF

V gene: TRBV28
clone size: .
D gene: TRBD1
J gene: TRBJ2-2
CDR3 DNA: TGTGCCAGCAGTTTCCTCCCCATCAGGGGGCGGAACACCGGGGAGCTGTTTTTT
CDR3 protein: CASSFLPIRGRNTGELFF

V gene: TRBV9
clone size: many
D gene: .
J gene: TRBJ2-5
CDR3 DNA: TGTGCCAGCAGCGTAGAGGGGGTTGCGGAGACCCAGTACTTC
CDR3 protein: CASSVEGVAETQYF

V gene: TRBV14
clone size: few
D gene: .
J gene: TRBJ2-5
CDR3 DNA: TGTGCCAGCAGCCAAGGGCTAGATGGGACCCAGTACTTC
CDR3 protein: CASSQGLDGTQYF

V gene: TRBV11-3
clone size: .
D gene: .
J gene: TRBJ1-1
CDR3 DNA: TGTGCCAGCAGCCAAGCCGGCAGGAACACTGAAGCTTTCTTT
CDR3 protein: CASSQAGRNTEAFF

V gene: TRBV18
clone size: .
D gene: TRBD1
J gene: TRBJ2-3
CDR3 DNA: TGTGCCAGCTCACCAAGACAGGGGGGCACAGATACGCAGTATTTT
CDR3 protein: CASSPRQGGTDTQYF

V gene: TRBV27
clone size: .
D gene: .
J gene: TRBJ2-5
CDR3 DNA: TGTGCCAGCAGTGGTTACAGGGTACAGACCCAGTACTTC
CDR3 protein: CASSGYRVQTQYF

V gene: TRBV18
clone size: few
D gene: .
J gene: TRBJ1-5
CDR3 DNA: TGTGCCAGCTCAGGGGTGGAAACGGGGCCCCAGCATTTT
CDR3 protein: CASSGVETGPQHF

V gene: TRBV7-2
clone size: few
D gene: .
J gene: TRBJ2-6
CDR3 DNA: TGTGCCAGCAGCTTGGACATATCTGGGGCCAACGTCCTGACTTTC
CDR3 protein: CASSLDISGANVLTF

V gene: TRBV7-9
clone size: few
D gene: .
J gene: TRBJ2-6
CDR3 DNA: TGTGCCAGCAGCTACACAGGTGGGGCCAACGTCCTGACTTTC
CDR3 protein: CASSYTGGANVLTF

V gene: TRBV30
clone size: few
D gene: .
J gene: TRBJ2-3
CDR3 DNA: TGTGCCTGGAGTACGGGACAAACGAGCACAGATACGCAGTATTTT
CDR3 protein: CAWSTGQTSTDTQYF

V gene: TRBV2
clone size: .
D gene: .
J gene: TRBJ2-5
CDR3 DNA: TGTGCCAGCAGTGAAGGGGCGCGGGGAGAGACCCAGTACTTC
CDR3 protein: CASSEGARGETQYF

V gene: TRBV9
clone size: .
D gene: .
J gene: TRBJ2-3
CDR3 DNA: TGTGCCAGCAGCGTAGCAGGGTCGAGCTCAAAGGTTGATACGCAGTATTTT
CDR3 protein: CASSVAGSSSKVDTQYF

V gene: TRBV28
clone size: .
D gene: .
J gene: TRBJ2-1
CDR3 DNA: TGTGCCAGCGATAGCCCAGGGGTCTCCTACAATGAGCAGTTCTTC
CDR3 protein: CASDSPGVSYNEQFF

V gene: TRBV5-6
clone size: few
D gene: TRBD2
J gene: TRBJ2-7
CDR3 DNA: TGTGCCAGCAGCTTGGTGGCTAGCGGGGCCTACGAGCAGTACTTC
CDR3 protein: CASSLVASGAYEQYF

V gene: TRBV7-9
clone size: .
D gene: .
J gene: TRBJ1-6
CDR3 DNA: TGTGCCAGCAGCCCCACCTCGTCGGACAGATCAAGGTCACCCCTCCACTTT
CDR3 protein: CASSPTSSDRSRSPLHF

V gene: TRBV19
clone size: few
D gene: TRBD1
J gene: TRBJ1-2
CDR3 DNA: TGTGCCAGTAGTATGAGGGGGCAACGGTATGGCTACACCTTC
CDR3 protein: CASSMRGQRYGYTF

V gene: TRBV2
clone size: .
D gene: TRBD2
J gene: TRBJ2-1
CDR3 DNA: TGTGCCAGCACCCAAGGGGGACTAGCCGTCGGTGAGCAGTTCTTC
CDR3 protein: CASTQGGLAVGEQFF

V gene: TRBV6-1
clone size: few
D gene: .
J gene: TRBJ2-3
CDR3 DNA: TGTGCCAGCAGTGACGGACAGCATCTTACTACGCAGTATTTT
CDR3 protein: CASSDGQHLTTQYF

V gene: TRBV7-6
clone size: few
D gene: .
J gene: TRBJ2-3
CDR3 DNA: TGTGCCAGCAGCCTCCAAAGATCCGATACGCAGTATTTT
CDR3 protein: CASSLQRSDTQYF

V gene: TRBV6-6
clone size: few
D gene: TRBD2
J gene: TRBJ2-5
CDR3 DNA: TGTGCCAGCAGTTACGGACGCGGGGGGGTAGAGACCCAGTACTTC
CDR3 protein: CASSYGRGGVETQYF

V gene: TRBV9
clone size: .
D gene: .
J gene: TRBJ1-5
CDR3 DNA: TGTGCCAGCAGCGTAGCGGGGCAGGACAATCAGCCCCAGCATTTT
CDR3 protein: CASSVAGQDNQPQHF

V gene: TRBV28
clone size: few
D gene: TRBD2
J gene: TRBJ2-7
CDR3 DNA: TGTGCCAGCAGTTTAAGCGGGGCCTACGAGCAGTACTTC
CDR3 protein: CASSLSGAYEQYF

V gene: TRBV5-1
clone size: .
D gene: TRBD2
J gene: TRBJ2-5
CDR3 DNA: TGCGCCAGCAGCTTGGAAGGGTCTAGCGGGGATCTAGAGACCCAGTACTTC
CDR3 protein: CASSLEGSSGDLETQYF

V gene: TRBV30
clone size: .
D gene: .
J gene: TRBJ1-2
CDR3 DNA: TGTGCCTGGAGTGCGGGACGCCTCTATGGCTACACCTTC
CDR3 protein: CAWSAGRLYGYTF

V gene: TRBV19
clone size: few
D gene: .
J gene: TRBJ2-3
CDR3 DNA: TGTGCCAGTAGTAGAACCCGGCAGGGTACAGATACGCAGTATTTT
CDR3 protein: CASSRTRQGTDTQYF

V gene: TRBV18
clone size: few
D gene: .
J gene: TRBJ1-2
CDR3 DNA: TGTGCCAGCTCATCGACAGTAAACTATGGCTACACCTTC
CDR3 protein: CASSSTVNYGYTF

V gene: TRBV19
clone size: few
D gene: .
J gene: TRBJ1-4
CDR3 DNA: TGTGCCAGTACCAATGCGGGCTCTGAAAAACTGTTTTTT
CDR3 protein: CASTNAGSEKLFF

V gene: TRBV29-1
clone size: few
D gene: .
J gene: TRBJ2-5
CDR3 DNA: TGCAGCGTTGGGGAGACCCAGTACTTC
CDR3 protein: CSVGETQYF

V gene: TRBV18
clone size: .
D gene: .
J gene: TRBJ2-7
CDR3 DNA: TGTGCCAGCTCATCAGAACTTTACGAGCAGTACTTC
CDR3 protein: CASSSELYEQYF

V gene: TRBV7-9
clone size: few
D gene: .
J gene: TRBJ2-5
CDR3 DNA: TGTGCCAGCAGCTTAAGGGGACAAGAGACCCAGTACTTC
CDR3 protein: CASSLRGQETQYF

V gene: TRBV29-1
clone size: few
D gene: .
J gene: TRBJ2-1
CDR3 DNA: TGCAGCGTTGAGTCCCCCTCCTACAATGAGCAGTTCTTC
CDR3 protein: CSVESPSYNEQFF

V gene: TRBV18
clone size: .
D gene: .
J gene: TRBJ2-6
CDR3 DNA: TGTGCCAGCTCACCTCAGGGGCTCCACGGCGGGGCCAACGTCCTGACTTTC
CDR3 protein: CASSPQGLHGGANVLTF

V gene: TRBV5-6
clone size: few
D gene: TRBD2
J gene: TRBJ2-7
CDR3 DNA: TGTGCCAGCAGCCGGGGACTAGGGGACTACGAGCAGTACTTC
CDR3 protein: CASSRGLGDYEQYF

V gene: TRBV2
clone size: few
D gene: .
J gene: TRBJ2-1
CDR3 DNA: TGTGCCAGCAGAAGGACAAACGCGCATGGCTTCGGGGCCTACAATGAGCAGTTCTTC
CDR3 protein: CASRRTNAHGFGAYNEQFF

V gene: TRBV6-6
clone size: many
D gene: TRBD1
J gene: TRBJ2-5
CDR3 DNA: TGTGCCAGCAGTAAGGGACAGGGAAGACATGAGACCCAGTACTTC
CDR3 protein: CASSKGQGRHETQYF

V gene: TRBV19
clone size: .
D gene: TRBD2
J gene: TRBJ2-7
CDR3 DNA: TGTGCCAGTAGCGATCGGAGTCTAGCGGTTGGAGGCGAGCAGTACTTC
CDR3 protein: CASSDRSLAVGGEQYF

V gene: TRBV7-2
clone size: .
D gene: .
J gene: TRBJ2-1
CDR3 DNA: TGTGCCAGCAGCCCGAGGACCTCGAAGGGTTACAATGAGCAGTTCTTC
CDR3 protein: CASSPRTSKGYNEQFF

V gene: TRBV11-2
clone size: few
D gene: .
J gene: TRBJ2-2
CDR3 DNA: TGTGCCAGCAGCACCCGACGAGAGGCCGGGGAGCTGTTTTTT
CDR3 protein: CASSTRREAGELFF

V gene: TRBV7-2
clone size: many
D gene: .
J gene: TRBJ2-5
CDR3 DNA: TGTGCCAGCAGCTTTTATTGGGAGACCCAGTACTTC
CDR3 protein: CASSFYWETQYF

V gene: TRBV7-2
clone size: few
D gene: .
J gene: TRBJ2-5
CDR3 DNA: TGTGCCAGCAGCCCGTACGGGGCCCAAGAGACCCAGTACTTC
CDR3 protein: CASSPYGAQETQYF

V gene: TRBV5-1
clone size: .
D gene: .
J gene: TRBJ2-3
CDR3 DNA: TGCGCCAGCAGCTTCCCAGGCGCTGCAGCCGATGCAGCGGATACGCAGTATTTT
CDR3 protein: CASSFPGAAADAADTQYF

V gene: TRBV7-9
clone size: .
D gene: .
J gene: TRBJ1-5
CDR3 DNA: TGTGCCAGCAGCGTACAGGGTAACGGTCAGCCCCAGCATTTT
CDR3 protein: CASSVQGNGQPQHF